This T cell receptor beta chain was captured in a study of beta chain features in type 1 diabetes. Study-wide results and caveats: Significant though moderate, a shortening of TCRB CDR3s appeared in all four CD4+ subsets of Type 1 diabetes patients.

Points on this clone: Its target is unknown. The junction shows a germline mismatch at one end, possibly a read error.

Expressed TCRB transcripts were sequenced because the isolated RNA had all been reverse transcribed beforehand. Some clones are missing from TCRdb's copy, which holds only in-frame ones; the method was immunoSEQ multiplex PCR. The sample yields about 710,000 clones, around 15% seen once. The CDR3 runs 12 residues. CDR1 and CDR2 from the germline V gene are SSHAT and FNYEAQ (reference sequence). CD45RO/CCR7/CD25/CD127/CD95/CD27 sorting isolated CD4+ naive, central memory, regulatory and stem cell-like memory cells. What was sequenced was naive CD4+ T cells from blood. This chain connects TRBV7-7 to TRBJ2-7; D possibly corresponds to TRBD1 (6 bases). The clonotype comes from a man aged 18 to 30 with type 1 diabetes. CDR3 in DNA: TGTGCTAGCAGCGCGACAGGATACGAGCAGTACTTC. Translated: CASSATGYEQYF.